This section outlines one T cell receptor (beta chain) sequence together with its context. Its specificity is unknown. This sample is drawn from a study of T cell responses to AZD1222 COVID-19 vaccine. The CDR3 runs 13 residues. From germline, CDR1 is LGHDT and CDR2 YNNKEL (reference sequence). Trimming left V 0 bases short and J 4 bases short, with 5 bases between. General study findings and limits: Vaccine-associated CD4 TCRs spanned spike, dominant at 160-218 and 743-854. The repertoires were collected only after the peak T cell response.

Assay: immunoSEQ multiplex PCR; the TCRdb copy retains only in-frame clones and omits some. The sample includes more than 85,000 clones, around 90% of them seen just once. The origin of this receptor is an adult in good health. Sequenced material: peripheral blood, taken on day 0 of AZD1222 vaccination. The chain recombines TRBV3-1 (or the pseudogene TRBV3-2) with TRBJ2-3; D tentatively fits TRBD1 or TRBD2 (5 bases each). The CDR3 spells CASSQEGADTQYF. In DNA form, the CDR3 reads TGTGCCAGCAGCCAAGAGGGGGCAGATACGCAGTATTTT.